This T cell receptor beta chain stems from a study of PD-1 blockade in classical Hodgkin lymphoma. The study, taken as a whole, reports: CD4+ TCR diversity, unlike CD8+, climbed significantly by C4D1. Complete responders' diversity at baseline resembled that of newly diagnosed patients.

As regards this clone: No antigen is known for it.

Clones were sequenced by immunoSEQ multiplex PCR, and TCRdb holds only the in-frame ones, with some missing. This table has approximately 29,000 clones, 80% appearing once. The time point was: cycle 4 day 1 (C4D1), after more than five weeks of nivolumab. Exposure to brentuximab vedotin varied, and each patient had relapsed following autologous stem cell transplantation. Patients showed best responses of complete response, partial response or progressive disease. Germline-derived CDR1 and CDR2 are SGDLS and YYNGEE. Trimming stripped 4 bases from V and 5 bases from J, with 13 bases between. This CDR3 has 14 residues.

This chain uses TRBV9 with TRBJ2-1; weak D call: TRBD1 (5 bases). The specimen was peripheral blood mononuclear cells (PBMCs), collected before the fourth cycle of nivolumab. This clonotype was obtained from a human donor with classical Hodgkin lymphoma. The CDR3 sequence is CASSPQTVNNEQFF. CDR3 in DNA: TGTGCCAGCAGCCCTCAGACAGTTAACAATGAGCAGTTCTTC.